Listed here are 9 T cell receptor beta chains from one sample, sequenced in a study of T cell repertoires in cytomegalovirus infection. TCRdb analysed the reads with MiXCR anew, one entry per CDR3 protein. The sample consists of 250,000 or so distinct CDR3 sequences, 15% to 20% of them appearing once. The sequencing input was CD8+ T cells from PBMCs. These receptors originate from a human donor in good health (CMV status not recorded). Some clones in this sample may be carry-over from other donors' samples.

Concerning this clonotype itself: This could be a read error, since a much larger clone is one nucleotide away. This chain links TRBV10-3 with TRBJ2-7, with 7 bases matching TRBD1. Germline assignment: CDR1 ENHRY and CDR2 SYGVKD. Trimming took 4 bases from V and 0 from J; bases not matched to a gene: 3. The CDR3 length is 14 residues. CDR3 nucleotide sequence: TGTGCCATCAGTGGCCGGGACAGCTCCTACGAGCAGTACTTC. It specifies CAISGRDSSYEQYF.

V usage is TRBV19 and J usage is TRBJ2-1, with D perhaps given as TRBD1 or TRBD2 (5 bases each). Germline CDR1 and CDR2: LNHDA and SQIVND (reference sequence). V was shortened by 3 bases and J by 7 bases, with 16 bases between the two germline ends. CDR3 size: 15 residues. The CDR3 nucleotides read TGTGCCAGTAGTATCAGGGACCCCTACGGTAATGAGCAGTTCTTC. Amino acid sequence: CASSIRDPYGNEQFF. The whole variable domain, remainder taken from reference TRBV19 and TRBJ2-1, is DGGITQSPKYLFRKEGQNVTLSCEQNLNHDAMYWYRQDPGQGLRLIYYSQIVNDFQKGDIAEGYSVSREKKESFPLTVTSAQKNPTAFYLCASSIRDPYGNEQFFGPGTRLTVL.

This clonotype was found a few times. The V gene is TRBV19, the J gene TRBJ2-1; 7 nucleotides match TRBD2. The CDR3 sequence is 13 residues long. V was pared by 3 bases and J by 6 bases, with 2 bases of the junction left unmatched. CDR1 and CDR2 (germline): LNHDA, SQIVND (reference sequence). The DNA for the CDR3 is TGTGCCAGTAGTATCACTAGCGCCAATGAGCAGTTCTTC. It translates to CASSITSANEQFF.

Concerning this clonotype: The junction and the germline gene differ at one end; a read error may be behind it. The chain carries TRBV7-6 and TRBJ1-3; TRBD1 aligns across 8 bases. Germline V CDR1 and CDR2: SGHVS, FNYEAQ. CDR3 size: 15 residues. The CDR3 reads CASSPGTGSGDTIYF. Here the CDR3 DNA reads TGTGCTAGCAGCCCAGGGACAGGCTCTGGAGACACCATATATTTT.

The gene calls are TRBV29-1 and TRBJ2-3; D perhaps matches TRBD1 (6 bases). The germline CDR1 and CDR2 sequences are SQVTM and ANQGSEA. This CDR3 contains 16 residues. V gave up 4 bases and J gave up 1 base, with 18 bases separating them. The DNA for the CDR3 is TGCAGCGTTGGCCCCAGTGGGGGCGTCCGCACAGATACGCAGTATTTT. This codes for CSVGPSGGVRTDTQYF.

This clonotype came up many times. The J gene is TRBJ2-5, the V gene TRBV7-2; 9 bases agree with TRBD2. Germline V gene data show CDR1 as SGHTA and CDR2 as FQGNSA. This CDR3 comprises 18 residues. The ends lost 2 bases at V and 1 base at J; junction bases unmatched: 11. Here the CDR3 reads CASSLLRGGLVRQETQYF. DNA of the CDR3: TGTGCCAGCAGCTTATTGCGGGGGGGCCTCGTACGCCAAGAGACCCAGTACTTC.

The chain combines TRBV6-6 with TRBJ2-5; 7 bases line up with TRBD2. The germline gives CDR1 MNHNY, CDR2 SVGAGI (reference sequence). The V and J ends lost 7 bases and 7 bases, in that order; junction bases with no gene match: 18. The CDR3 has 16 amino acids. CDR3 residues: CASTHKPGTTSGTQYF. In DNA form, the CDR3 reads TGTGCCAGCACCCATAAACCCGGGACTACCAGCGGGACCCAGTACTTC.

Many counts were recorded for this clonotype. This chain connects TRBV12-3 or TRBV12-4 to TRBJ1-1, with no clear D. The CDR3 length is 14 residues. Trimming cost V 3 bases and J 3 bases, with 11 bases left between them. The CDR3 region is CASSLVDLDTEAFF. The CDR3 DNA is TGTGCCAGCAGTTTGGTAGATCTGGACACTGAAGCTTTCTTT.

V is TRBV4-2 and J is TRBJ2-1, with TRBD2 matching 12 bases. This CDR3 has 17 amino acids. V lost 0 bases and J lost 2; bases outside the gene matches: 2. Germline V CDR1 and CDR2: LGHNA, YNFKEQ. For the CDR3, the DNA is TGTGCCAGCAGCCAAGATCTAGCGGGGGGGCCCTACAATGAGCAGTTCTTC. Translating it yields CASSQDLAGGPYNEQFF.